A selection of T cell receptor beta chains follows, all from one sample in a study of T-cell memory formation after mild COVID-19. One entry per CDR3 protein, called by TCRdb with MiXCR from the 5' RACE reads. The sample includes 400,000 to 500,000 distinct CDR3 sequences, roughly 20% of them seen just once. What was sequenced was PBMCs or a T cell subset sorted from them (not recorded which). The receptors originated from an adult woman who had mild COVID-19 (a few samples of this study predate the infection). Cell type and time point are not known. The CDR3 runs from the conserved cysteine through the conserved F or W. Fields, in order: clone size, J gene, V gene, D gene, CDR3 protein, CDR3 DNA. A D gene is named only where the DNA matches it firmly. Rows may omit the clone size; those that give it use once, few, many or a size class.

>-|TRBJ2-7|TRBV7-8|-
CASSLAGGLNYEQYF
TGTGCCAGCAGCTTAGCGGGAGGTCTGAACTACGAGCAGTACTTC
>few|TRBJ2-2|TRBV9|TRBD1
CASSVAGQGTGELFF
TGTGCCAGCAGCGTAGCCGGACAGGGAACCGGGGAGCTGTTTTTT
>-|TRBJ1-6|TRBV6-5|-
CASSYGSGRINSPLHF
TGTGCCAGCAGTTACGGGTCGGGACGGATTAATTCACCCCTCCACTTT
>few|TRBJ2-2|TRBV12-3/TRBV12-4|TRBD2
CASSLDSGRSTGELFF
TGTGCCAGCAGTCTCGATAGCGGGAGGTCCACCGGGGAGCTGTTTTTT
>-|TRBJ1-2|TRBV7-2|TRBD1
CASSFGQGYYGYTF
TGTGCCAGCAGCTTCGGACAGGGATACTATGGCTACACCTTC
>few|TRBJ1-1|TRBV2|-
CASSDWTVNTEAFF
TGTGCCAGCAGTGACTGGACAGTTAACACTGAAGCTTTCTTT
>few|TRBJ2-3|TRBV18|TRBD2
CASSPTGGADTQYF
TGTGCCAGCTCACCAACCGGGGGGGCAGATACGCAGTATTTT
>-|TRBJ1-2|TRBV6-5|-
CASSYLVKAVPLYGYTF
TGTGCCAGCAGTTATCTAGTTAAGGCAGTACCTCTCTATGGCTACACCTTC
>few|TRBJ2-3|TRBV11-3|TRBD1
CASSLTGAVTDTQYF
TGTGCCAGCAGCCTCACAGGGGCGGTCACAGATACGCAGTATTTT
>-|TRBJ1-2|TRBV6-5|-
CASSYWGGGYTF
TGTGCCAGCAGTTACTGGGGCGGTGGCTACACCTTC
>-|TRBJ2-3|TRBV20-1|TRBD1
CSARDSGAGGYTDTQYF
TGCAGTGCTAGAGATAGTGGGGCAGGGGGCTACACAGATACGCAGTATTTT
>-|TRBJ1-2|TRBV4-1|TRBD1
CASTSRQGNYGYTF
TGCGCCAGCACCTCAAGACAGGGAAACTATGGCTACACCTTC
>-|TRBJ2-3|TRBV4-2|-
CASSQDSAYPDTQYF
TGTGCCAGCAGCCAAGATTCCGCCTACCCAGATACGCAGTATTTT
>-|TRBJ2-1|TRBV2|-
CASSEDGGEQFF
TGTGCCAGCAGTGAAGATGGGGGAGAGCAGTTCTTC
>few|TRBJ1-1|TRBV20-1|-
CSASVGRDTEAFF
TGCAGTGCCTCCGTCGGGAGGGACACTGAAGCTTTCTTT
>-|TRBJ2-1|TRBV7-8|TRBD2
CASSPRGGDEQFF
TGTGCCAGCAGCCCCCGGGGGGGGGATGAGCAGTTCTTC
>few|TRBJ2-7|TRBV27|-
CASSFRGLYYEQYF
TGTGCCAGCAGTTTTCGGGGACTGTACTACGAGCAGTACTTC
>few|TRBJ2-1|TRBV24-1|-
CATSTAGRNEQFF
TGTGCCACCAGCACGGCTGGGCGGAATGAGCAGTTCTTC
>-|TRBJ2-2|TRBV12-3/TRBV12-4|-
CASSPHRNTGELFF
TGTGCCAGCAGCCCCCACCGGAACACCGGGGAGCTGTTTTTT
>-|TRBJ2-6|TRBV7-3|-
CASSLVQGTGANVLTF
TGTGCCAGCAGCTTAGTTCAGGGTACGGGGGCCAACGTCCTGACTTTC
>-|TRBJ1-5|TRBV4-1|TRBD1
CASSHSTGYSSNQPQHF
TGCGCCAGCAGCCATTCGACAGGGTATAGCTCCAATCAGCCCCAGCATTTT
>-|TRBJ2-5|TRBV9|-
CASSISQTDGTQETQYF
TGTGCCAGCAGCATAAGCCAAACCGACGGGACCCAAGAGACCCAGTACTTC
>-|TRBJ2-1|TRBV5-6|TRBD2
CASTVTSGSSYNEQFF
TGTGCCAGCACCGTGACTAGCGGGAGCTCCTACAATGAGCAGTTCTTC
>few|TRBJ1-4|TRBV18|-
CASSRRSGAANEKLFF
TGTGCCAGCTCACGTCGTTCAGGGGCAGCTAATGAAAAACTGTTTTTT